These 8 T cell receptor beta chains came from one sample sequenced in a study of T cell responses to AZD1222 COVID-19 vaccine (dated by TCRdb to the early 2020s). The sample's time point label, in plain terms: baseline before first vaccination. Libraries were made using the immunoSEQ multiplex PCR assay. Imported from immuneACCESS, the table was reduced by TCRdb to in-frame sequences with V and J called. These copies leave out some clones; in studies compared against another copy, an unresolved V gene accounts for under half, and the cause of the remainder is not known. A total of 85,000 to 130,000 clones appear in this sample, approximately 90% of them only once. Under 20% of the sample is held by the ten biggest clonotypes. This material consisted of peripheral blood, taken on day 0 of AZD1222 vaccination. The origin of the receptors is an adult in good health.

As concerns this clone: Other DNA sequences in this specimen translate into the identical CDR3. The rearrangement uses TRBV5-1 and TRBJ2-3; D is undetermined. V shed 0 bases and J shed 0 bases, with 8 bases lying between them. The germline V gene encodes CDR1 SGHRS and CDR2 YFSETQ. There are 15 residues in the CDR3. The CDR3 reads CASSLVRTSTDTQYF. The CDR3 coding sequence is TGCGCCAGCAGCTTGGTGCGAACTAGCACAGATACGCAGTATTTT.

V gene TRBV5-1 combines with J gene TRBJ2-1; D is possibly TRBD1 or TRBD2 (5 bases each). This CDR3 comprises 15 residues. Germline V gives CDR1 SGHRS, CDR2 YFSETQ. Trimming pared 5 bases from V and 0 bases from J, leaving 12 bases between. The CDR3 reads CASSLVGDSYNEQFF. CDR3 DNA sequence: TGCGCCAGCAGTCTAGTGGGGGACTCCTACAATGAGCAGTTCTTC.

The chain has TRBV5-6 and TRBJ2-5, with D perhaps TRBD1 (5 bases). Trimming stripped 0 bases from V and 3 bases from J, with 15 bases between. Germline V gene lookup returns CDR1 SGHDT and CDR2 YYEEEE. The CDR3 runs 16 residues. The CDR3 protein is CASSLEKGNRKETQYF. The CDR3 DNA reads TGTGCCAGCAGCTTGGAAAAAGGTAACAGGAAAGAGACCCAGTACTTC.

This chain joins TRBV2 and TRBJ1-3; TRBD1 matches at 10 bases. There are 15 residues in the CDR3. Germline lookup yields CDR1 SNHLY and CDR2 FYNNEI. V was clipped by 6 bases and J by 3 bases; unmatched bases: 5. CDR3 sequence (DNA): TGTGCCAGCAGGCGAGGGACAGGGGTTGGAAACACCATATATTTT. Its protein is CASRRGTGVGNTIYF. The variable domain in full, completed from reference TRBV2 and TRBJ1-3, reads EPEVTQTPSHQVTQMGQEVILRCVPISNHLYFYWYRQILGQKVEFLVSFYNNEISEKSEIFDDQFSVERPDGSNFTLKIRSTKLEDSAMYFCASRRGTGVGNTIYFGEGSWLTVV.

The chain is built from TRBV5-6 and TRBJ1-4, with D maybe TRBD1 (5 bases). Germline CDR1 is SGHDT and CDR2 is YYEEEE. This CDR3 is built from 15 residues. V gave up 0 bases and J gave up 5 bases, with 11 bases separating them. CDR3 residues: CASSLGGTVNEKLFF. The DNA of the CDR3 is TGTGCCAGCAGCTTGGGTGGGACGGTGAATGAAAAACTGTTTTTT.

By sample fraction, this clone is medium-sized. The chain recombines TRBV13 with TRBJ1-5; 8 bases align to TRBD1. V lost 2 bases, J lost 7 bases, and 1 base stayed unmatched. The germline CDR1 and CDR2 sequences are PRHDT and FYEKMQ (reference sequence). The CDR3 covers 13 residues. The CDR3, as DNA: TGTGCCAGCAGCTTACAGGGGGCCCAGCCCCAGCATTTT. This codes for CASSLQGAQPQHF.

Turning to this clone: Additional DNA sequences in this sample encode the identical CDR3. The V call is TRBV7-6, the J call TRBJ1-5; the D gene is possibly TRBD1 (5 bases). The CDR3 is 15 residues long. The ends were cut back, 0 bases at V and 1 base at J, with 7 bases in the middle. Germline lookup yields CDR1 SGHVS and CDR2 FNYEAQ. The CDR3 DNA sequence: TGTGCCAGCAGCTTAGCCGGGGGGAGCAATCAGCCCCAGCATTTT. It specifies CASSLAGGSNQPQHF.

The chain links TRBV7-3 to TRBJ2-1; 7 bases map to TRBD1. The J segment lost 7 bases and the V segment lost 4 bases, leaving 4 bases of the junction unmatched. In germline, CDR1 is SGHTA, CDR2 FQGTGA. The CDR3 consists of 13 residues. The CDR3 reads CASSSGQRNEQFF. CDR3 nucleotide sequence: TGTGCCAGCAGCTCGGGACAGAGGAATGAGCAGTTCTTC.